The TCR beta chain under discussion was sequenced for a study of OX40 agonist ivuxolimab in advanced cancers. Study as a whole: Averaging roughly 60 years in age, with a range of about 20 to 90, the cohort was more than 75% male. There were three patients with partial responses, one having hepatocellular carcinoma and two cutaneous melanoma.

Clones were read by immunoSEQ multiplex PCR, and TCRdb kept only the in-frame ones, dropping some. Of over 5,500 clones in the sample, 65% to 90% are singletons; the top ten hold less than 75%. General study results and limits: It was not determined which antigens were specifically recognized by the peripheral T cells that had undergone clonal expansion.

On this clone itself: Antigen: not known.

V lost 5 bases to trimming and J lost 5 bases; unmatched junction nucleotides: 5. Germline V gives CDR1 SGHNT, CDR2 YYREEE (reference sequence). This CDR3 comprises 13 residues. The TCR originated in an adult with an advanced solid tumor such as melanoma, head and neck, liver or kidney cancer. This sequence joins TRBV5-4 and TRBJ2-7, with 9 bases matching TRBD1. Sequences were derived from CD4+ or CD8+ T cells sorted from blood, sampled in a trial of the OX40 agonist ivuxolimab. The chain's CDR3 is CASSSDRGHEQYF. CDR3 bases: TGTGCCAGCAGTTCGGACAGGGGTCACGAGCAGTACTTC. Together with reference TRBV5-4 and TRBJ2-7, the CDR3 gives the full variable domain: ETGVTQSPTHLIKTRGQQVTLRCSSQSGHNTVSWYQQALGQGPQFIFQYYREEENGRGNFPPRFSGLQFPNYSSELNVNALELDDSALYLCASSSDRGHEQYFGPGTRLTVT.